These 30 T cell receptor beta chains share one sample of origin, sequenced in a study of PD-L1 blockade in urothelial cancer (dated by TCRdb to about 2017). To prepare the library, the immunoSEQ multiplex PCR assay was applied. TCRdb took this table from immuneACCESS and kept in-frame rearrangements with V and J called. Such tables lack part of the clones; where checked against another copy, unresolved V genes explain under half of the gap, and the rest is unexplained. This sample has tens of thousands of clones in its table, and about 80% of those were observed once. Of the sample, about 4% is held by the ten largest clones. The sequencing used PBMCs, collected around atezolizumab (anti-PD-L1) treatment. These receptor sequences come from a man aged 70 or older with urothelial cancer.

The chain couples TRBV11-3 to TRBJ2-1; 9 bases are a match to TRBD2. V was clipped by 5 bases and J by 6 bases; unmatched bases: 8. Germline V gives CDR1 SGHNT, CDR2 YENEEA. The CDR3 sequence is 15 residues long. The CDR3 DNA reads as TGTGCCAGCAGCCCTAGCGGGACGGCCGGCAATGAGCAGTTCTTC. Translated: CASSPSGTAGNEQFF. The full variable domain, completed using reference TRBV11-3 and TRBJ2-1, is EAGVVQSPRYKIIEKKQPVAFWCNPISGHNTLYWYLQNLGQGPELLIRYENEEAVDDSQLPKDRFSAERLKGVDSTLKIQPAELGDSAVYLCASSPSGTAGNEQFFGPGTRLTVL.

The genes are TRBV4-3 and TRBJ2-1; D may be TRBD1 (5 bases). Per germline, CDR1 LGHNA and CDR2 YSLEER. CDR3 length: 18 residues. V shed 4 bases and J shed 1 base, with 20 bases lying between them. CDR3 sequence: CASSPEEGALLSYNEQFF. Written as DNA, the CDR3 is TGCGCCAGCAGCCCCGAAGAAGGGGCCTTACTTTCCTACAATGAGCAGTTCTTC.

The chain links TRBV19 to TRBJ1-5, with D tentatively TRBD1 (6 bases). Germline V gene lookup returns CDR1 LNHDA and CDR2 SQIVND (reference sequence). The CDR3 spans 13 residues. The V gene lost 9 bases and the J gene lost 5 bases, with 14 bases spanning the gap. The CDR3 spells CASSGVGDQPQHF. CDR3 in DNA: TGTGCCAGCTCAGGGGTTGGCGATCAGCCCCAGCATTTT.

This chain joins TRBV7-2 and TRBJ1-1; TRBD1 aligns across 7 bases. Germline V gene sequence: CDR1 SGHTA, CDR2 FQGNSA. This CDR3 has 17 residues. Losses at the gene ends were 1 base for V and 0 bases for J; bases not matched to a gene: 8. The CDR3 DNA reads TGTGCCAGCAGCTTAGTAAGTATGGGACAGATGAACACTGAAGCTTTCTTT. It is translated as CASSLVSMGQMNTEAFF. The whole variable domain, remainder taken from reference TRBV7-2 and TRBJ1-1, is GAGVSQSPSNKVTEKGKDVELRCDPISGHTALYWYRQSLGQGLEFLIYFQGNSAPDKSGLPSDRFSAERTGGSVSTLTIQRTQQEDSAVYLCASSLVSMGQMNTEAFFGQGTRLTVV.

CDR3 residues: CASSRGGGTGHGYTF. CDR3 DNA sequence: TGTGCCAGCAGCCGGGGGGGTGGGACAGGGCATGGCTACACCTTC. This chain links TRBV7-2 with TRBJ1-2; 9 nucleotides line up with TRBD1. CDR3 length equals 15 residues. V gave up 5 bases and J gave up 6 bases; unmatched junction bases: 10. Germline V gene sequence: CDR1 SGHTA, CDR2 FQGNSA. The full variable domain, with the rest looked up from reference TRBV7-2 and TRBJ1-2, is GAGVSQSPSNKVTEKGKDVELRCDPISGHTALYWYRQSLGQGLEFLIYFQGNSAPDKSGLPSDRFSAERTGGSVSTLTIQRTQQEDSAVYLCASSRGGGTGHGYTFGSGTRLTVV.

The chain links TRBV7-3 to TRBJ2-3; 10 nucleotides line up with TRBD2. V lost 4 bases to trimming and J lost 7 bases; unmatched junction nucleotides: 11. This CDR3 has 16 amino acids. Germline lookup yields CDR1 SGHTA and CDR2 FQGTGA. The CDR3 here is CASSSRGAGGPNTQYF. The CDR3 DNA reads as TGTGCCAGCAGCTCCCGGGGAGCGGGGGGGCCTAATACGCAGTATTTT.

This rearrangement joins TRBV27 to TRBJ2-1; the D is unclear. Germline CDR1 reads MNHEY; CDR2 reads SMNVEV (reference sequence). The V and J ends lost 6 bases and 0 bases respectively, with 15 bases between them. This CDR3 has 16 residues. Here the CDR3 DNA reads TGTGCCAGCAGACGACTCACGGCCAGCTCCTACAATGAGCAGTTCTTC. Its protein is CASRRLTASSYNEQFF.

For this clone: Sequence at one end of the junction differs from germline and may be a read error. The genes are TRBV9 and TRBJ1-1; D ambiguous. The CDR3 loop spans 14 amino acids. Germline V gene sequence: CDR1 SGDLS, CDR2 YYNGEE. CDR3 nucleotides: TGTGCCGGCAGCGTAGATAGCACCCCATCTGAAGCTTTCTTT. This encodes CAGSVDSTPSEAFF.

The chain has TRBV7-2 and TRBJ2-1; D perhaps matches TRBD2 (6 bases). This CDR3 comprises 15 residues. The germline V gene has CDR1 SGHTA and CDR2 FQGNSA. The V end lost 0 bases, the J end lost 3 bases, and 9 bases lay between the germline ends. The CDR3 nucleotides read TGTGCCAGCAGCTTAGCGGCGGGGCTCTACAATGAGCAGTTCTTC. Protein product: CASSLAAGLYNEQFF.

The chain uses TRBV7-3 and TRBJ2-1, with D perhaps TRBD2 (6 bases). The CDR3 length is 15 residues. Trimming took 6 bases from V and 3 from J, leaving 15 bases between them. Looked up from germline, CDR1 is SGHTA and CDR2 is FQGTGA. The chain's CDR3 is CASREMTRDYNEQFF. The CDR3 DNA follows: TGTGCCAGCAGGGAGATGACGCGGGACTACAATGAGCAGTTCTTC.

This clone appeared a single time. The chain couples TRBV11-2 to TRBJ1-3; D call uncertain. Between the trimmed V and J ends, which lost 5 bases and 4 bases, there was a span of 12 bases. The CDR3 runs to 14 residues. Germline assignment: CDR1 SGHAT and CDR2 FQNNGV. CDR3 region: CASSATTGGNTIYF. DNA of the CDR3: TGTGCCAGCAGCGCTACTACGGGAGGAAACACCATATATTTT.

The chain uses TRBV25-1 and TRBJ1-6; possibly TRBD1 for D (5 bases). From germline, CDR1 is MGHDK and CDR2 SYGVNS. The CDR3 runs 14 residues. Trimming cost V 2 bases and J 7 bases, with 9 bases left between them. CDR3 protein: CASSEGGNNSPLHF. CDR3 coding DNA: TGTGCCAGCAGTGAAGGGGGGAACAATTCACCCCTCCACTTT.

The CDR3 reads CASSPGIYSNQPQHF. CDR3 DNA sequence: TGTGCCAGCAGTCCAGGGATTTATAGCAATCAGCCCCAGCATTTT. J is TRBJ1-5 and V is TRBV2; TRBD1 is a possible D gene (5 bases). Germline V lookup: CDR1 SNHLY, CDR2 FYNNEI. V was shortened by 5 bases and J by 0 bases, with 11 bases between the two germline ends. The CDR3 length is 15 residues. Full variable domain (remainder filled in from reference TRBV2 and TRBJ1-5): EPEVTQTPSHQVTQMGQEVILRCVPISNHLYFYWYRQILGQKVEFLVSFYNNEISEKSEIFDDQFSVERPDGSNFTLKIRSTKLEDSAMYFCASSPGIYSNQPQHFGDGTRLSIL.

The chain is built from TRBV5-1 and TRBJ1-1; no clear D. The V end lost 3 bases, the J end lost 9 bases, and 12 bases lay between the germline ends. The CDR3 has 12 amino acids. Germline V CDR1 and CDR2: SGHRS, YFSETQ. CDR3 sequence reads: CASSSEGLKAFF. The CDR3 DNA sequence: TGCGCCAGCAGCTCGGAGGGTCTGAAAGCTTTCTTT.

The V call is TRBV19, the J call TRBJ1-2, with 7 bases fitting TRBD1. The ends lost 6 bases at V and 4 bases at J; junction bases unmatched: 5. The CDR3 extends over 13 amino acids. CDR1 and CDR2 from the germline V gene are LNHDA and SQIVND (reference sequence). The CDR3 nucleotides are TGTGCCAGTAGCCCCACAGGGGCCTATGGCTACACCTTC. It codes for CASSPTGAYGYTF.

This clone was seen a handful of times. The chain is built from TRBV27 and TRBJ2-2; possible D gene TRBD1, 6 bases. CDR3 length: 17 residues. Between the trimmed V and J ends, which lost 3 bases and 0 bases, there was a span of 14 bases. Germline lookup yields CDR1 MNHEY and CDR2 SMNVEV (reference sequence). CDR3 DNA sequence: TGTGCCAGCAGTTTTGGAACAGGGCTTGCGAACACCGGGGAGCTGTTTTTT. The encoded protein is CASSFGTGLANTGELFF.

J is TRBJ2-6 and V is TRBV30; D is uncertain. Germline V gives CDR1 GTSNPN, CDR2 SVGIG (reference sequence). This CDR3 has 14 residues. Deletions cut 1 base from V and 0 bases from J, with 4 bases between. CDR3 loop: CAWSGGSGANVLTF. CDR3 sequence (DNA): TGTGCCTGGAGTGGCGGCTCTGGGGCCAACGTCCTGACTTTC.

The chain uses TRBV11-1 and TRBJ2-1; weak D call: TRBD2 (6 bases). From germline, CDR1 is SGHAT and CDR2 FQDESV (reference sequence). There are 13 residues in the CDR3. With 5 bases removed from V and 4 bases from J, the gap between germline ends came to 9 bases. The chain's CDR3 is CASSRGLYNEQFF. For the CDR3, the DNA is TGTGCCAGCAGCCGAGGACTATACAATGAGCAGTTCTTC.

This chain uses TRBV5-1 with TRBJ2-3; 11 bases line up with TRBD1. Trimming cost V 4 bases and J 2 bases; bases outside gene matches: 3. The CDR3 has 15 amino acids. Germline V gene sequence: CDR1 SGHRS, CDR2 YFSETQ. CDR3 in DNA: TGCGCCAGCAGCCCGGGACAGGGGGACACAGATACGCAGTATTTT. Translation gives CASSPGQGDTDTQYF.

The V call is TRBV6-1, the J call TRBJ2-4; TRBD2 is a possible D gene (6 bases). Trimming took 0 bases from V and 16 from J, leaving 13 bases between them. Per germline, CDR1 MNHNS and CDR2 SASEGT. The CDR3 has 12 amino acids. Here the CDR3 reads CASSEAGGINYF. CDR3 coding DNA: TGTGCCAGCAGTGAAGCGGGGGGAATCAACTACTTC.

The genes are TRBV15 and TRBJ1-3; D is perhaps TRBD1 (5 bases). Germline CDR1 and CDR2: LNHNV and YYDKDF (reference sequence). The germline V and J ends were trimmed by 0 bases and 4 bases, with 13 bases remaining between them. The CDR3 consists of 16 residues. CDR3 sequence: CATSRDLGSGGNTIYF. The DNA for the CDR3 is TGTGCCACCAGCAGAGATCTAGGGTCAGGGGGAAACACCATATATTTT.

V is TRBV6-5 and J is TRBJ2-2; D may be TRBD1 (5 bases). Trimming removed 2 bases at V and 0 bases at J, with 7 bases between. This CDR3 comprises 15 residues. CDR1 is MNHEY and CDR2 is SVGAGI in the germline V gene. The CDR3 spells CASSYGAANTGELFF. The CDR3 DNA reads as TGTGCCAGCAGTTACGGGGCCGCGAACACCGGGGAGCTGTTTTTT.

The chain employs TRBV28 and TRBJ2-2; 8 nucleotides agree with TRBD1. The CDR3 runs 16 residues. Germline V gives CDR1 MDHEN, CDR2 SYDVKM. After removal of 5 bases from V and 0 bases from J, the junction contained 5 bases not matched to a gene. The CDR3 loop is CASSPWGQANTGELFF. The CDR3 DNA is TGTGCCAGCAGTCCCTGGGGACAGGCGAACACCGGGGAGCTGTTTTTT.

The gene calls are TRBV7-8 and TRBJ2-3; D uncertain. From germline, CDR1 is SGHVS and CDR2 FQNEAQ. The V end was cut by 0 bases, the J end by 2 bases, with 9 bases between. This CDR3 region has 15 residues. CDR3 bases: TGTGCCAGCAGCTTAGCAGCCAGGTTCACAGATACGCAGTATTTT. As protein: CASSLAARFTDTQYF.

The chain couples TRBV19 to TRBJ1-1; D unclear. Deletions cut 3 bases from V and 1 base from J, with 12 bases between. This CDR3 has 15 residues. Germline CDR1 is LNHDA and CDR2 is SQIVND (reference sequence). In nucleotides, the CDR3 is TGTGCCAGTAGTATGGGTACGGGGAGGAACACTGAAGCTTTCTTT. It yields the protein CASSMGTGRNTEAFF.

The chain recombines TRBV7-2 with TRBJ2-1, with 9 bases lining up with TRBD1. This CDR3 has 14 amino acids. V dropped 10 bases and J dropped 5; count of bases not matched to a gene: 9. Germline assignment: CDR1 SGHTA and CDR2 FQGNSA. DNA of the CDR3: TGTGCCACCCTCTTACAGGGGGCTAACAATGAGCAGTTCTTC. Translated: CATLLQGANNEQFF. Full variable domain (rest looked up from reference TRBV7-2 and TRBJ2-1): GAGVSQSPSNKVTEKGKDVELRCDPISGHTALYWYRQSLGQGLEFLIYFQGNSAPDKSGLPSDRFSAERTGGSVSTLTIQRTQQEDSAVYLCATLLQGANNEQFFGPGTRLTVL.

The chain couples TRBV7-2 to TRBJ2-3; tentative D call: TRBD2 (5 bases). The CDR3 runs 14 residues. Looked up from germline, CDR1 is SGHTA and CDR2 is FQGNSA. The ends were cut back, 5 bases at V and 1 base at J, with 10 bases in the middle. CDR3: CASSLISGTDTQYF. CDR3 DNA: TGTGCCAGCAGCCTGATTAGCGGCACAGATACGCAGTATTTT.

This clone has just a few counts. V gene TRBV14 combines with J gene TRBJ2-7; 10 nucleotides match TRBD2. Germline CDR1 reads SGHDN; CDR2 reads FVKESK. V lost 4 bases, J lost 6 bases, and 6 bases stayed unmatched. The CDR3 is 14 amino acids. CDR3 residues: CASSPRPSGSEQYF. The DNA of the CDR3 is TGTGCCAGCAGCCCCCGGCCTAGCGGGAGCGAGCAGTACTTC.

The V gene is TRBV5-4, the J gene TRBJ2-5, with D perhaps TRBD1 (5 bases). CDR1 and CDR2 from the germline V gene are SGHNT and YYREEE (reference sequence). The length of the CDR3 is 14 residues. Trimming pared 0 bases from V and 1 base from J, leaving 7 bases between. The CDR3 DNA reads TGTGCCAGCAGCTTGGGGGGCATCCAAGAGACCCAGTACTTC. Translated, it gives CASSLGGIQETQYF.

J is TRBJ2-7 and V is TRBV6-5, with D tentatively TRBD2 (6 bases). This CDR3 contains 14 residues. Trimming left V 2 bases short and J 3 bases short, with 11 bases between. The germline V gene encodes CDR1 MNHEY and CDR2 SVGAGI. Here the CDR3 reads CASSYHGTDYEQYF. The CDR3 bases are TGTGCCAGCAGTTACCATGGGACTGACTACGAGCAGTACTTC.